What follows are 27 T cell receptor beta chains derived from one specimen sequenced in a study of T cell repertoires in aging, cancer and after chemotherapy. Multiplex touch-down PCR with TRB-A/B primers amplified rearranged V-D-J TRB sequences. TCRdb independently ran MiXCR on the multiplex PCR reads; one entry per CDR3 protein. The sample consists of 15,000 to 20,000 distinct CDR3 sequences, around 40% of them appearing once. The template was genomic DNA from peripheral blood, not RNA. Sequencing input: blood. Receptors originate from a human donor with a solid tumor.

V gene TRBV27 combines with J gene TRBJ2-1, with 8 nucleotides matching TRBD1. With 6 bases clipped from V and 4 bases from J, the junction kept 8 bases outside the gene matches. The CDR3 sequence is 15 residues long. Germline CDR1 reads MNHEY; CDR2 reads SMNVEV (reference sequence). The CDR3 region is CASSPTGGGYNEQFF. The DNA for the CDR3 is TGTGCCAGCAGCCCTACAGGGGGAGGATACAATGAGCAGTTCTTC.

The rearrangement uses TRBV14 and TRBJ1-1; no reliable D call. Looked up from germline, CDR1 is SGHDN and CDR2 is FVKESK. The CDR3 has 14 residues. Trimming stripped 2 bases from V and 4 bases from J, with 11 bases between. The CDR3 region is CASSQYSRATEAFF. The CDR3 region has the DNA TGTGCCAGCAGCCAATACTCAAGAGCCACTGAAGCTTTCTTT. Filled out from reference TRBV14 and TRBJ1-1, the complete variable domain reads EAGVTQFPSHSVIEKGQTVTLRCDPISGHDNLYWYRRVMGKEIKFLLHFVKESKQDESGMPNNRFLAERTGGTYSTLKVQPAELEDSGVYFCASSQYSRATEAFFGQGTRLTVV.

This clonotype is deemed medium-sized. The V gene is TRBV19, the J gene TRBJ2-3, with D tentatively TRBD2 (5 bases). The germline gives CDR1 LNHDA, CDR2 SQIVND (reference sequence). V lost 10 bases, J lost 1 base, and 18 bases lay in between. The length of the CDR3 is 15 residues. This CDR3 reads CATPGRARGTDTQYF. CDR3 in DNA: TGTGCCACCCCGGGCCGAGCGAGGGGCACAGATACGCAGTATTTT.

By share of the sample, this clonotype is medium-sized. The genes are TRBV5-5 and TRBJ2-3; D gene ambiguous. CDR1 is SGHKS, CDR2 YYEKEE, per germline (reference sequence). Trimming shortened V by 8 bases and J by 1 base, and 8 bases separated the two germline ends. CDR3 length: 12 amino acids. The CDR3 reads CASLSGTDTQYF. CDR3 DNA: TGTGCCAGTCTCTCGGGCACAGATACGCAGTATTTT. Combining the CDR3 with reference TRBV5-5 and TRBJ2-3 gives the whole variable domain DAGVTQSPTHLIKTRGQQVTLRCSPISGHKSVSWYQQVLGQGPQFIFQYYEKEERGRGNFPDRFSARQFPNYSSELNVNALLLGDSALYLCASLSGTDTQYFGPGTRLTVL.

The gene calls are TRBV27 and TRBJ2-5, with 10 bases that match TRBD1. This CDR3 region has 14 residues. J was trimmed by 7 bases and V by 3 bases; bases with no gene match: 5. Germline V gene lookup returns CDR1 MNHEY and CDR2 SMNVEV (reference sequence). The CDR3, as DNA: TGTGCCAGCAGTTTCCCTGGACAGGGGGGGACCCAGTACTTC. Its protein is CASSFPGQGGTQYF.

As DNA, the CDR3 is TGTGCCAGCAGCTACCGGACTAGCGGGGACCCGGATGAGCAGTTCTTC. It is translated as CASSYRTSGDPDEQFF. The chain uses TRBV7-6 and TRBJ2-1, with 12 positions matching TRBD2. CDR3 length: 16 amino acids. After removal of 4 bases from V and 8 bases from J, the junction contained 9 bases not matched to a gene. Germline CDR1 SGHVS, CDR2 FNYEAQ.

This chain connects TRBV30 to TRBJ2-7; D gene ambiguous. Germline V lookup: CDR1 GTSNPN, CDR2 SVGIG (reference sequence). The length of the CDR3 is 14 residues. V dropped 0 bases and J dropped 6 bases, with 15 bases sitting between them. The CDR3 DNA is TGTGCCTGGAGTGTACCAGCGCGAGGCGGCGAGCAGTACTTC. It translates to CAWSVPARGGEQYF.

A few counts support this clonotype. This sequence joins TRBV6-2 or TRBV6-3 and TRBJ2-3; D is perhaps TRBD1 (5 bases). The CDR3 runs 13 residues. Germline values: CDR1 MNHEY, CDR2 SVGEGT. V lost 4 bases and J 3 bases, leaving 8 bases between the germline ends. For the CDR3, the DNA is TGTGCCAGCAGTTCGACAGAAACAGATACGCAGTATTTT. As protein: CASSSTETDTQYF.

This clonotype was recorded a few times. V usage is TRBV6-2 or TRBV6-3 and J usage is TRBJ2-1; D unclear. The CDR3 length is 17 residues. Trimming pared 2 bases from V and 0 bases from J, leaving 14 bases between. Looked up from germline, CDR1 is MNHEY and CDR2 is SVGEGT. The CDR3 region has the DNA TGTGCCAGCAGTTACATCGGCAGGAATAGCTCCTACAATGAGCAGTTCTTC. Residues: CASSYIGRNSSYNEQFF.

This clonotype has a handful of counts. The chain combines TRBV19 with TRBJ1-5; the D gene is possibly TRBD1 (6 bases). Germline-derived CDR1 and CDR2 are LNHDA and SQIVND (reference sequence). V gave up 3 bases and J gave up 5 bases, with 20 bases separating them. The CDR3 sequence is 17 residues long. CDR3 region: CASSMGGQGFPHQPQHF. CDR3 in DNA: TGTGCCAGTAGTATGGGGGGCCAGGGTTTCCCCCATCAGCCCCAGCATTTT.

V and J are TRBV4-3 and TRBJ1-1; D is perhaps TRBD1 (5 bases). CDR1 is LGHNA, CDR2 YSLEER, per germline. V was clipped by 4 bases and J by 1 base, with 10 bases between them. This CDR3 is 14 amino acids long. The CDR3 sequence: CASSPGAGNTEAFF. The CDR3 bases are TGCGCCAGCAGCCCCGGGGCGGGGAACACTGAAGCTTTCTTT.

This chain joins TRBV7-2 and TRBJ2-1, with D possibly being TRBD1 (6 bases). The ends were cut back, 5 bases at V and 4 bases at J, with 18 bases in the middle. The germline gives CDR1 SGHTA, CDR2 FQGNSA. The CDR3 is 16 residues long. CDR3 sequence: CASSLTEGQPYNEQFF. For the CDR3, the DNA is TGTGCCAGCAGCCTGACCGAAGGACAGCCTTACAATGAGCAGTTCTTC.

The V call is TRBV4-1, the J call TRBJ1-3; D is undetermined. V shed 0 bases and J shed 0 bases, with 3 bases lying between them. Germline assignment: CDR1 MGHRA and CDR2 YSYEKL. This CDR3 is built from 14 residues. The CDR3: CASSQDSSGNTIYF. CDR3 nucleotides: TGCGCCAGCAGCCAAGACAGCTCTGGAAACACCATATATTTT.

The V gene is TRBV6-1, the J gene TRBJ1-1; D might be TRBD1 (6 bases). CDR1 MNHNS and CDR2 SASEGT come from the germline V gene. Trimming shortened V by 5 bases and J by 0 bases, and 22 bases separated the two germline ends. The CDR3 totals 18 residues. The CDR3 spells CASSPQGMRRELNTEAFF. The CDR3 region has the DNA TGTGCCAGCAGTCCACAGGGAATGAGACGGGAACTGAACACTGAAGCTTTCTTT.

V is TRBV6-5 and J is TRBJ1-2; 7 bases agree with TRBD1. The CDR3 is made up of 14 amino acids. CDR1 MNHEY and CDR2 SVGAGI come from the germline V gene. V dropped 2 bases and J dropped 7; count of bases not matched to a gene: 7. DNA of the CDR3: TGTGCCAGCAGTTACCTGACAGGGTCCGGTGGCTACACCTTC. Translation gives CASSYLTGSGGYTF.

The rearrangement links TRBV6-1 to TRBJ1-4; D remains ambiguous. This CDR3 is built from 14 residues. The germline V gene has CDR1 MNHNS and CDR2 SASEGT. With 6 bases removed from V and 8 bases from J, the gap between germline ends came to 16 bases. The CDR3 DNA reads as TGTGCCAGCAGGGAAACATATCTGAGGGAAAAACTGTTTTTT. This encodes CASRETYLREKLFF.

This clonotype was counted a few times. The chain couples TRBV5-1 to TRBJ2-1, with D unresolved. The CDR3 is made up of 15 amino acids. From germline, CDR1 is SGHRS and CDR2 YFSETQ. V was shortened by 3 bases and J by 2 bases, with 12 bases between the two germline ends. The CDR3 region has the DNA TGCGCCAGCAGCTATAGACCCCAGGCCTACAATGAGCAGTTCTTC. Protein sequence: CASSYRPQAYNEQFF.

The CDR3 nucleotides read TGTGCCAGCAGAGCGGCCGCCTACAATGAGCAGTTCTTC. Its translation is CASRAAAYNEQFF. The rearrangement links TRBV6-1 to TRBJ2-1, with D perhaps matching TRBD2 (5 bases). The CDR3 loop spans 13 amino acids. Germline-derived CDR1 and CDR2 are MNHNS and SASEGT. V was clipped by 6 bases and J by 2 bases, with 8 bases between them.

The V and J genes are TRBV28 and TRBJ2-5; 8 positions match TRBD1. V lost 7 bases to trimming and J lost 5 bases; unmatched junction nucleotides: 12. Germline V CDR1 and CDR2: MDHEN, SYDVKM. The CDR3 is 15 amino acids. The CDR3 bases are TGTGCCAGCAAATCCCGGACAGGGACAAGGGAGACCCAGTACTTC. Translated: CASKSRTGTRETQYF.

This clonotype came up a few times. The genes are TRBV6-5 and TRBJ1-1, with 8 bases identical to TRBD1. In germline, CDR1 is MNHEY, CDR2 SVGAGI. Trimming at V came to 2 bases and at J to 4 bases, leaving 0 bases not matched to a gene. This CDR3 contains 13 residues. The CDR3 nucleotides are TGTGCCAGCAGTTACGACAGGGGCACTGAAGCTTTCTTT. Translating gives CASSYDRGTEAFF.

The sample holds a few counts of this clonotype. The chain employs TRBV11-2 and TRBJ2-1; 9 nucleotides agree with TRBD2. This CDR3 contains 18 residues. The V segment lost 1 base and the J segment 1 base; nucleotides outside the gene matches: 8. The germline gives CDR1 SGHAT, CDR2 FQNNGV. CDR3 amino acids: CASSLVAGGQVSYNEQFF. DNA for the CDR3: TGTGCCAGCAGCTTAGTGGCGGGAGGGCAGGTATCCTACAATGAGCAGTTCTTC.

The V gene is TRBV27, the J gene TRBJ1-1; 7 bases are shared with TRBD1. The germline V gene has CDR1 MNHEY and CDR2 SMNVEV (reference sequence). Unmatched junction bases numbered 5, after V lost 7 bases and J lost 3 bases. The CDR3 covers 13 residues. CDR3 sequence reads: CASTQQGYTEAFF. The CDR3 DNA reads TGTGCCAGCACCCAACAGGGGTACACTGAAGCTTTCTTT.

This sequence joins TRBV27 and TRBJ1-5, with D possibly TRBD1 on 6 matching bases. The CDR3 is made up of 16 amino acids. The germline CDR1 and CDR2 sequences are MNHEY and SMNVEV (reference sequence). With 0 bases removed from V and 0 bases from J, the gap between germline ends came to 9 bases. In DNA, the CDR3 is TGTGCCAGCAGTTTATCGGCAGGGGCTAGCAATCAGCCCCAGCATTTT. Translated, it gives CASSLSAGASNQPQHF.

This chain uses TRBV5-6 with TRBJ2-1, with D perhaps TRBD1 (5 bases). CDR1 and CDR2 (germline): SGHDT, YYEEEE. This CDR3 comprises 14 residues. V lost 6 bases and J 3 bases, leaving 13 bases between the germline ends. The CDR3 nucleotides are TGTGCCAGCAACAACAGGTTTGGCTACAATGAGCAGTTCTTC. Encoded protein: CASNNRFGYNEQFF.

This clonotype was found a few times. J is TRBJ2-1 and V is TRBV7-9; no clear D gene. The germline CDR1 and CDR2 sequences are SEHNR and FQNEAQ (reference sequence). The V and J ends lost 2 bases and 0 bases respectively, with 8 bases between them. The CDR3 totals 15 residues. The DNA of the CDR3 is TGTGCCAGCAGCTTAATCGGAAGCTCCTACAATGAGCAGTTCTTC. This encodes CASSLIGSSYNEQFF.

The J gene is TRBJ2-7, the V gene TRBV7-2; 7 bases are a match to TRBD2. V was clipped by 4 bases and J by 4 bases; unmatched bases: 10. Germline values: CDR1 SGHTA, CDR2 FQGNSA. This CDR3 has 15 amino acids. The CDR3 nucleotides read TGTGCCAGCAGCTGGAAGGGGCGGGAGAAGTACGAGCAGTACTTC. Encoded protein: CASSWKGREKYEQYF.

This clonotype was detected only once. The chain carries TRBV5-5 and TRBJ2-7, with TRBD1 as a possible D gene (6 bases). V lost 5 bases and J 7 bases, leaving 25 bases between the germline ends. The length of the CDR3 is 16 residues. CDR1 and CDR2 from the germline V gene are SGHKS and YYEKEE (reference sequence). In DNA, the CDR3 is TGTGCCAGCAGGACCATCCCGGGACATGGTTTTTGGGAGCAGTACTTC. This translates into CASRTIPGHGFWEQYF.